These 16 T cell receptor beta chains came from one sample sequenced in a study of identical twins. A single record per CDR3 protein comes from TCRdb applying MiXCR to the 5' RACE reads. Of 1.5 million to 2 million distinct CDR3 sequences listed, under 35% are singletons. The sample taken for sequencing was cord blood. The receptor set was obtained from a newborn girl in good health.

This clonotype appeared a few times. The chain couples TRBV7-2 to TRBJ2-1, with 15 bases fitting TRBD2. After removal of 1 base from V and 7 bases from J, the junction contained 2 bases not matched to a gene. Germline CDR1 SGHTA, CDR2 FQGNSA. The length of the CDR3 is 16 residues. The CDR3 here is CASSLGTSGRVNEQFF. The CDR3 nucleotides are TGTGCCAGCAGCTTAGGGACTAGCGGGAGGGTGAATGAGCAGTTCTTC. Full variable domain (missing parts from reference TRBV7-2 and TRBJ2-1): GAGVSQSPSNKVTEKGKDVELRCDPISGHTALYWYRQSLGQGLEFLIYFQGNSAPDKSGLPSDRFSAERTGGSVSTLTIQRTQQEDSAVYLCASSLGTSGRVNEQFFGPGTRLTVL.

This rearrangement joins TRBV3-1 to TRBJ2-7; 9 nucleotides line up with TRBD2. V trimming: 1 base; J trimming: 5 bases; junction bases outside the gene matches: 9. CDR3 length equals 16 residues. Germline V gives CDR1 LGHDT, CDR2 YNNKEL (reference sequence). The CDR3 region has the DNA TGTGCCAGCAGCCAAGTAGGGACTAGCCTTTCCCACGAGCAGTACTTC. This gives the protein CASSQVGTSLSHEQYF.

This sequence joins TRBV7-2 and TRBJ1-4; D may be TRBD1 (6 bases). Per germline, CDR1 SGHTA and CDR2 FQGNSA. This CDR3 contains 17 residues. Trimming took off 3 bases at V and 2 bases at J, with 16 bases between the two ends. CDR3: CASSFNPPGATNEKLFF. CDR3 DNA sequence: TGTGCCAGCAGCTTCAATCCCCCGGGGGCGACTAATGAAAAACTGTTTTTT.

The genes are TRBV10-3 and TRBJ2-7; D possibly corresponds to TRBD1 (6 bases). From germline, CDR1 is ENHRY and CDR2 SYGVKD. CDR3 length equals 13 residues. V was clipped by 6 bases and J by 1 base, with 10 bases between them. DNA of the CDR3: TGTGCCATCAGGAAGGGGGAGTCCTACGAGCAGTACTTC. The encoded protein is CAIRKGESYEQYF.

The J gene is TRBJ1-6, the V gene TRBV20-1; maybe TRBD1 (6 bases). This CDR3 is 14 amino acids long. The germline V gene has CDR1 DFQATT and CDR2 SNEGSKA (reference sequence). This CDR3 reads CSPRPTGYNSPLHF. DNA for the CDR3: TGCAGCCCCCGTCCCACAGGGTATAATTCACCCCTCCACTTT.

This chain joins TRBV20-1 and TRBJ2-7; possibly TRBD1 or TRBD2 for D (5 bases each). Germline V CDR1 and CDR2: DFQATT, SNEGSKA (reference sequence). This CDR3 is 14 amino acids long. Trimming took 6 bases from V and 3 from J, leaving 18 bases between them. The CDR3 nucleotides read TGCAGTGCATTCGCTCCGGGACGGCACTACGAGCAGTACTTC. Translation: CSAFAPGRHYEQYF.

Comments on this clonotype: It may be a read error: a sequence one base away is much more abundant. This chain connects TRBV11-1 to TRBJ2-5; D is perhaps TRBD2 (6 bases). V dropped 5 bases and J dropped 11 bases, with 27 bases sitting between them. Per the germline V gene, CDR1 is SGHAT and CDR2 is FQDESV (reference sequence). This CDR3 comprises 16 residues. This chain's CDR3 is CASSLIGASVIHGQYF. CDR3 nucleotide sequence: TGTGCCAGCAGCCTTATCGGGGCTAGCGTAATCCACGGGCAGTACTTC.

The chain joins TRBV12-3 or TRBV12-4 to TRBJ1-5; D uncertain. The CDR3 covers 15 residues. V dropped 5 bases and J dropped 1 base, with 12 bases sitting between them. The CDR3 nucleotides read TGTGCCAGCAGTACCTCTCGCACCAGCAATCAGCCCCAGCATTTT. Translated, it gives CASSTSRTSNQPQHF.

A few counts support this clonotype. The V and J genes are TRBV7-2 and TRBJ1-5; weak D call: TRBD1 (5 bases). V lost 1 base and J lost 3, with 10 bases in between. This CDR3 is 15 amino acids long. Germline V gene lookup returns CDR1 SGHTA and CDR2 FQGNSA. The chain's CDR3 is CASSLGTTFNQPQHF. CDR3 in DNA: TGTGCCAGCAGCTTAGGGACAACTTTCAATCAGCCCCAGCATTTT.

This clonotype showed up just a few times. This chain links TRBV2 with TRBJ1-4; no reliable D call. This CDR3 has 15 residues. Looked up from germline, CDR1 is SNHLY and CDR2 is FYNNEI. Trimming left V 6 bases short and J 5 bases short, with 16 bases between. CDR3 coding DNA: TGTGCCAGCAGCGACTCCCGGGCCGCAAATGAAAAACTGTTTTTT. It codes for CASSDSRAANEKLFF.

Ten or more counts support this clonotype. V is TRBV11-2 and J is TRBJ2-5; no firm D call. With 3 bases removed from V and 1 base from J, the gap between germline ends came to 9 bases. The CDR3 extends over 14 amino acids. Germline V CDR1 and CDR2: SGHAT, FQNNGV. The CDR3 spells CASSFPPSQETQYF. The CDR3 DNA reads TGTGCCAGCAGCTTTCCCCCGAGCCAAGAGACCCAGTACTTC.

This clonotype has just a few counts. This rearrangement joins TRBV10-3 to TRBJ2-3; a possible D gene is TRBD2 (6 bases). CDR3 size: 11 residues. V gave up 7 bases and J gave up 6 bases, with 8 bases separating them. Germline V gene data show CDR1 as ENHRY and CDR2 as SYGVKD. CDR3 in DNA: TGTGCCATCAACAGCGGGGATACGCAGTATTTT. It translates to CAINSGDTQYF.

Points on this clonotype: The conserved phenylalanine or tryptophan normally closing the CDR3 is absent here, so this likely arose from a read error. The chain couples TRBV4-1 to TRBJ2-7; D is possibly TRBD1 (6 bases). Germline assignment: CDR1 MGHRA and CDR2 YSYEKL. The CDR3 has 13 amino acids. Trimming pared 0 bases from V and 4 bases from J, leaving 7 bases between. DNA for the CDR3: TGCGCCAGCAGCCAAGACAGGGGTTACGAGCAGTACTCC. Residues: CASSQDRGYEQYS.

The gene calls are TRBV24-1 and TRBJ2-1; 14 bases line up with TRBD2. Trimming cost V 9 bases and J 5 bases; bases outside gene matches: 14. The CDR3 is made up of 18 amino acids. Germline-derived CDR1 and CDR2 are KGHDR and SFDVKD. The CDR3 DNA reads as TGTGCCACCCAACAAAACCCGCGGACTAGCGGGGGGAACAATGAGCAGTTCTTC. This encodes CATQQNPRTSGGNNEQFF.

The sample holds a few counts of this clonotype. This chain joins TRBV4-2 and TRBJ2-3, with 12 bases aligning to TRBD2. Germline loops: CDR1 LGHNA, CDR2 YNFKEQ. The CDR3 totals 17 residues. V lost 2 bases, J lost 1 base, and 4 bases stayed unmatched. CDR3 protein: CASSQLAGGVGTDTQYF. The DNA of the CDR3 is TGTGCCAGCAGCCAACTAGCGGGGGGGGTCGGCACAGATACGCAGTATTTT.

Details on this clonotype: A read error may explain this, as a much larger clone is one base away. The J gene is TRBJ2-5, the V gene TRBV10-1; possibly TRBD1 for D (6 bases). Germline V gives CDR1 WNHNN, CDR2 SYGVQD (reference sequence). The ends were cut back, 2 bases at V and 11 bases at J, with 18 bases in the middle. There are 14 residues in the CDR3. Here the CDR3 reads CASSESGDTKRQYF. For the CDR3, the DNA is TGCGCCAGCAGTGAGAGTGGGGACACCAAGAGGCAGTACTTC.